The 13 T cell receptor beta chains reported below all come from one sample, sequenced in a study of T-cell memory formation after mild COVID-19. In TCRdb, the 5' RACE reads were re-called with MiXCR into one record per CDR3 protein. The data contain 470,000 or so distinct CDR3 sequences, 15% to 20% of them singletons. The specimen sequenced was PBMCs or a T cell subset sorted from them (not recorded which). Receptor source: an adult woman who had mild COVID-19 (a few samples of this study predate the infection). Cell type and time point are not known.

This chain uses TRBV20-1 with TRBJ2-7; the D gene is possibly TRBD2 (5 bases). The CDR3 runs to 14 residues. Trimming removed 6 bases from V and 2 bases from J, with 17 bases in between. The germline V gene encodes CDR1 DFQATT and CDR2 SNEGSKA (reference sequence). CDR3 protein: CSALGRENTYEQYF. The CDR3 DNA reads TGCAGTGCCCTCGGTCGGGAAAATACCTACGAGCAGTACTTC.

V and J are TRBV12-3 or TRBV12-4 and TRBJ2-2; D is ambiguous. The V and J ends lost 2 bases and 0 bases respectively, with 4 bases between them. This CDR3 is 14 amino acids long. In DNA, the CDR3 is TGTGCCAGCAGTTTAAGGACGAACACCGGGGAGCTGTTTTTT. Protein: CASSLRTNTGELFF.

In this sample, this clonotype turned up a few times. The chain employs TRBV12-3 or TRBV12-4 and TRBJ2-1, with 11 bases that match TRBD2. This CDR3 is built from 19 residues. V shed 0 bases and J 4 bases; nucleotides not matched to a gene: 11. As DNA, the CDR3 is TGTGCCAGCAGTTTAGCGCCGGCTAGCGGGAGGCCAAGATACAATGAGCAGTTCTTC. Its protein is CASSLAPASGRPRYNEQFF.

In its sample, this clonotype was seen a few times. CDR3 in amino acids: CATSQGAQETQYF. The CDR3 nucleotides read TGTGCCACCAGCCAGGGGGCCCAAGAGACCCAGTACTTC. The rearrangement uses TRBV15 and TRBJ2-5; TRBD1 matches 8 bases. V lost 5 bases and J lost 1; bases outside the gene matches: 0. CDR1 and CDR2 from the germline V gene are LNHNV and YYDKDF (reference sequence). The CDR3 runs to 13 residues.

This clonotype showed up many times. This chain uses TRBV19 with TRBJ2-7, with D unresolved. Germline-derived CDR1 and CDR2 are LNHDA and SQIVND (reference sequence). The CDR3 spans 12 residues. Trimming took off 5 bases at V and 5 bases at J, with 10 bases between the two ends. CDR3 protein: CASSRQANEQYF. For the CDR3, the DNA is TGTGCCAGTAGTCGGCAGGCCAACGAGCAGTACTTC. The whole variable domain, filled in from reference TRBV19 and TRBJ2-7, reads DGGITQSPKYLFRKEGQNVTLSCEQNLNHDAMYWYRQDPGQGLRLIYYSQIVNDFQKGDIAEGYSVSREKKESFPLTVTSAQKNPTAFYLCASSRQANEQYFGPGTRLTVT.

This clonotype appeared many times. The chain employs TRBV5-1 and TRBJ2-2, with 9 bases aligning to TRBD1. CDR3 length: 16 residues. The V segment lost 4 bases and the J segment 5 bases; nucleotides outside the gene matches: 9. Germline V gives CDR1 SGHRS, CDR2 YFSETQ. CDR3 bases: TGCGCCAGCAGCCCAGCCGGGACAGGGAAGACCGGGGAGCTGTTTTTT. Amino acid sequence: CASSPAGTGKTGELFF.

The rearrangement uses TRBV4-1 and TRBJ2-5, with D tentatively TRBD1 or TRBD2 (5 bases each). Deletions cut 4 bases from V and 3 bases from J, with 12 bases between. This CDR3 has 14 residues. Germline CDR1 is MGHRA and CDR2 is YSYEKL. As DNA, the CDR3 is TGCGCCAGCAGCCGTGGGACCAGTAAAGAGACCCAGTACTTC. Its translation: CASSRGTSKETQYF.

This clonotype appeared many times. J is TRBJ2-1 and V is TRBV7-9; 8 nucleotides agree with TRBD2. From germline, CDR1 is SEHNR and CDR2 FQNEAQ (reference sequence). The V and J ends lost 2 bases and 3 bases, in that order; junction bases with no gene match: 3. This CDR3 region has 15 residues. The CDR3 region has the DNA TGTGCCAGCAGCTTAAATAGCGGGAACTACAATGAGCAGTTCTTC. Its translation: CASSLNSGNYNEQFF.

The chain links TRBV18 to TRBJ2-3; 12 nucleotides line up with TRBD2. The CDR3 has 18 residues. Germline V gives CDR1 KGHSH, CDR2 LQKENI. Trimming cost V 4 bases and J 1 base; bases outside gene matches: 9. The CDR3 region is CASSLRTSGTSGTDTQYF. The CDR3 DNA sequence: TGTGCCAGCTCACTAAGGACTAGCGGGACTTCGGGCACAGATACGCAGTATTTT.

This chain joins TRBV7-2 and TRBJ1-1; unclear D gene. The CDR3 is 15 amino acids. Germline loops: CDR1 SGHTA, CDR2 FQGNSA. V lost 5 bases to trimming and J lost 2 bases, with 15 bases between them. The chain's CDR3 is CASSPLLDVNTEAFF. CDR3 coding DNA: TGTGCCAGCAGCCCCCTCTTAGACGTAAACACTGAAGCTTTCTTT.

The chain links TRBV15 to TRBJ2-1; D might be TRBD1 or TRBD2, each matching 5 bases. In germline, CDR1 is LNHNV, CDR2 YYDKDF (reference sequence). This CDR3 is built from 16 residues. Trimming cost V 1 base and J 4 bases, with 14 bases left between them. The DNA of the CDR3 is TGTGCCACCAGCAGAGGGGACCTACGGAATTACAATGAGCAGTTCTTC. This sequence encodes CATSRGDLRNYNEQFF. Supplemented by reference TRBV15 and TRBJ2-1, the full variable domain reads DAMVIQNPRYQVTQFGKPVTLSCSQTLNHNVMYWYQQKSSQAPKLLFHYYDKDFNNEADTPDNFQSRRPNTSFCFLDIRSPGLGDTAMYLCATSRGDLRNYNEQFFGPGTRLTVL.

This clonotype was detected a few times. In DNA form, the CDR3 reads TGCGCCAGCAAGCTTAGCGCGTACAATGAGCAGTTCTTC. Residues: CASKLSAYNEQFF. V gene TRBV5-1 combines with J gene TRBJ2-1, with D perhaps TRBD2 (5 bases). The V gene lost 6 bases and the J gene lost 4 bases, with 11 bases spanning the gap. The CDR3 consists of 13 residues. CDR1 and CDR2 (germline): SGHRS, YFSETQ. Full variable domain (missing parts from reference TRBV5-1 and TRBJ2-1): KAGVTQTPRYLIKTRGQQVTLSCSPISGHRSVSWYQQTPGQGLQFLFEYFSETQRNKGNFPGRFSGRQFSNSRSEMNVSTLELGDSALYLCASKLSAYNEQFFGPGTRLTVL.

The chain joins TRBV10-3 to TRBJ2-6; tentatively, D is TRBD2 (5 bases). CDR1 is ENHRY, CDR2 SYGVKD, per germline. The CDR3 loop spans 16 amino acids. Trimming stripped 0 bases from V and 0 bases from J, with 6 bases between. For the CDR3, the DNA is TGTGCCATCAGTGAGTCAGGGAGCTCTGGGGCCAACGTCCTGACTTTC. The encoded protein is CAISESGSSGANVLTF.